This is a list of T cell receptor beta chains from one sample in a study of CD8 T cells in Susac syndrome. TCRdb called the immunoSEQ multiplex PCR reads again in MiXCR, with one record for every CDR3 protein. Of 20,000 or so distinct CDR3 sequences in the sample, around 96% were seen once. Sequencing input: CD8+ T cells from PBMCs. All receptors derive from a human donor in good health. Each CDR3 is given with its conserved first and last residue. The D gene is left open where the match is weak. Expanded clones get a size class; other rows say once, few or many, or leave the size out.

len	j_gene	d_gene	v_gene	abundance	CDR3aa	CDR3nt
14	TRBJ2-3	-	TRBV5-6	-	CASSSIIQGNTQYF	TGTGCCAGCAGCTCAATTATCCAGGGTAATACGCAGTATTTT
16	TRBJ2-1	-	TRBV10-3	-	CAISESKRTSYNEQFF	TGTGCCATCAGTGAGTCGAAGCGGACCTCCTACAATGAGCAGTTCTTC
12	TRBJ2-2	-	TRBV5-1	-	CASGPNTGELFF	TGCGCCAGCGGGCCCAACACCGGGGAGCTGTTTTTT
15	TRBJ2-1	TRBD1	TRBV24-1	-	CATGIGGGRDNEQFF	TGTGCCACCGGTATAGGGGGCGGTCGGGACAATGAGCAGTTCTTC
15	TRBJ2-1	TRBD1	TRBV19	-	CASSKGTATTDEQFF	TGTGCCAGTAGTAAAGGGACAGCCACCACTGATGAGCAGTTCTTC
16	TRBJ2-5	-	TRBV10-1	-	CASSSGTQIFQETQYF	TGCGCCAGCAGTAGCGGGACACAGATTTTCCAAGAGACCCAGTACTTC
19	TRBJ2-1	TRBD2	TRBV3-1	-	CASSLLPGVSGRAWNEQFF	TGTGCCAGCAGCCTACTTCCTGGGGTTAGCGGGAGGGCGTGGAATGAGCAGTTCTTC
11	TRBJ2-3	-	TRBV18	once	CASSHTDTQYF	TGTGCCAGCTCACACACAGATACGCAGTATTTT
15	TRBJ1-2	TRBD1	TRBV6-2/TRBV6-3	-	CASSYEPGGDVGYTF	TGTGCCAGCAGTTACGAGCCAGGGGGCGACGTTGGCTACACCTTC
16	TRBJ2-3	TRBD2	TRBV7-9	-	CASSSTSGRSADTQYF	TGTGCCAGCAGCTCAACTAGCGGGAGGTCGGCAGATACGCAGTATTTT
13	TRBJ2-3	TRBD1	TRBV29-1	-	CSGTGDATDTQYF	TGCAGCGGAACAGGGGACGCCACAGATACGCAGTATTTT
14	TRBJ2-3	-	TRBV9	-	CASSTNVGGDTQYF	TGTGCCAGCAGCACCAATGTGGGGGGAGATACGCAGTATTTT
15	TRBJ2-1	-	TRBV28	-	CASSESWESYNEQFF	TGTGCCAGCTCAGAGAGTTGGGAATCCTACAATGAGCAGTTCTTC
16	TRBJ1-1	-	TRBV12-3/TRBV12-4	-	CASSLGTPEVNTEAFF	TGTGCCAGCAGTTTAGGGACACCAGAAGTGAACACTGAAGCTTTCTTT
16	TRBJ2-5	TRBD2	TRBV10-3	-	CAISDRAGEHQETQYF	TGTGCCATCAGTGACCGAGCGGGAGAACACCAAGAGACCCAGTACTTC
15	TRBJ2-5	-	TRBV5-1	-	CASSFSGQSVETQYF	TGCGCCAGCAGCTTTAGCGGACAGTCTGTAGAGACCCAGTACTTC
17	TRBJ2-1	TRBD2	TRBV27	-	CASSLYLTSAEPNEQFF	TGTGCCAGCAGTTTATACCTGACTAGCGCTGAACCAAATGAGCAGTTCTTC
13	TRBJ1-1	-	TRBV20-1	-	CSARDAGFTEAFF	TGCAGTGCTAGAGATGCCGGATTCACTGAAGCTTTCTTT
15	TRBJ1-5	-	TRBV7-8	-	CASSPPTGPNQPQHF	TGTGCCAGCAGCCCCCCCACAGGCCCTAATCAGCCCCAGCATTTT
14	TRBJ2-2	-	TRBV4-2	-	CASSPFWDAGELFF	TGTGCCAGCAGCCCCTTCTGGGACGCGGGGGAGCTGTTTTTT
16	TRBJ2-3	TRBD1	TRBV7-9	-	CASSSRGPTPTDTQYF	TGTGCCAGCAGCTCTAGGGGGCCTACCCCCACAGATACGCAGTATTTT
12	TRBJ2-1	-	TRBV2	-	CASSVSGNEQFF	TGTGCCAGCAGTGTTTCCGGCAATGAGCAGTTCTTC
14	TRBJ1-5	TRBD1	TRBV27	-	CASSVTGRRQPQHF	TGTGCCAGCAGTGTGACAGGGCGGCGTCAGCCCCAGCATTTT
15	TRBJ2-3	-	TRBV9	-	CASSLSRSVTDTQYF	TGTGCCAGCAGCTTGAGTAGGTCGGTCACAGATACGCAGTATTTT
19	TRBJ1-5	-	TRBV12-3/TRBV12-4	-	CASSSPPYRARDSNQPQHF	TGTGCCAGCAGTTCACCCCCTTACAGGGCGAGGGATAGCAATCAGCCCCAGCATTTT
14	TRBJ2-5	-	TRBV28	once	CASSLDREGETQYF	TGTGCCAGCAGCTTGGACAGGGAGGGAGAGACCCAGTACTTC
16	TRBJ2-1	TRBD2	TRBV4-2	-	CASSGGSGRPYNEQFF	TGTGCCAGCAGCGGCGGTAGCGGGAGACCTTACAATGAGCAGTTCTTC
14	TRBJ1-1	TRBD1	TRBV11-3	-	CASSDGTGATEAFF	TGTGCCAGCAGCGACGGGACAGGGGCCACTGAAGCTTTCTTT
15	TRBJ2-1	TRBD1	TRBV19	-	CASSIAQGAPLEVFF	TGTGCCAGTAGTATAGCACAGGGGGCCCCCCTAGAGGTGTTCTTC
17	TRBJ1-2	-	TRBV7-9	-	CASSLPATGPPNYGYTF	TGTGCCAGCAGCTTACCGGCCACAGGCCCTCCTAACTATGGCTACACCTTC
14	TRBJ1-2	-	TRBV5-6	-	CASGLSGFTYGYTF	TGTGCCAGCGGATTATCAGGGTTTACCTATGGCTACACCTTC
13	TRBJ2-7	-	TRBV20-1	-	CSAPHGVLYEQYF	TGCAGTGCCCCTCACGGGGTACTCTACGAGCAGTACTTC
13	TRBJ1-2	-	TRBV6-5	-	CASSYSLGRGYTF	TGTGCCAGCAGTTACTCGTTGGGTCGAGGCTACACCTTC
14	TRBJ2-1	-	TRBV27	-	CASSSRSTYNEQFF	TGTGCCAGCAGTTCGAGAAGTACGTACAATGAGCAGTTCTTC
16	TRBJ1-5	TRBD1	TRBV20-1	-	CSARDWGQGSNQPQHF	TGCAGTGCTAGAGACTGGGGACAGGGGTCAAATCAGCCCCAGCATTTT
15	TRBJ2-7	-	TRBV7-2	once	CASSLDTGATYEQYF	TGTGCCAGCAGCTTAGACACGGGAGCCACCTACGAGCAGTACTTC
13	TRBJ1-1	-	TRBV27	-	CASSSTGNTEAFF	TGTGCCAGCAGCTCGACAGGGAACACTGAAGCTTTCTTT
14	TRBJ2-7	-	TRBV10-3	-	CAISRTISDYEQYF	TGTGCCATCAGTCGGACTATTTCTGACTACGAGCAGTACTTC
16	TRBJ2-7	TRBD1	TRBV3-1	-	CASSADPVTGADEQYF	TGTGCCAGCAGCGCCGACCCGGTGACAGGGGCGGACGAGCAGTACTTC
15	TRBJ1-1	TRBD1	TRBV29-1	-	CSVEAGGYSLAEAFF	TGCAGCGTTGAAGCAGGGGGCTACTCCCTCGCTGAAGCTTTCTTT
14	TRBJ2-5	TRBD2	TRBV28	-	CASRGLADQETQYF	TGTGCCAGCAGGGGACTAGCGGACCAAGAGACCCAGTACTTC
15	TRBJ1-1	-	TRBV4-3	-	CASSLRHLGNTEAFF	TGCGCCAGCAGCCTCAGACACTTGGGGAACACTGAAGCTTTCTTT
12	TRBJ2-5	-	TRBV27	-	CASSSGLETQYF	TGTGCCAGCAGCTCAGGGTTGGAGACCCAGTACTTC
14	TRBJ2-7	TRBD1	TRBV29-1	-	CSVDVQGVPSEQYF	TGCAGCGTTGATGTACAGGGGGTCCCCTCCGAGCAGTACTTC
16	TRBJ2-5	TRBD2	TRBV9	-	CASSSSGSLGEETQYF	TGTGCCAGCAGCAGCAGCGGGAGCTTGGGGGAAGAGACCCAGTACTTC
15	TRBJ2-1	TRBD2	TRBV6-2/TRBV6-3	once	CASSFTSGRWGEQFF	TGTGCCAGCAGTTTCACTAGCGGGAGATGGGGTGAGCAGTTCTTC
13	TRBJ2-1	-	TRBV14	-	CASSQALHNEQFF	TGTGCCAGCAGCCAGGCCCTCCACAATGAGCAGTTCTTC
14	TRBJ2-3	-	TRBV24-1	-	CATSARGSTDTQYF	TGTGCCACCAGTGCCCGCGGGAGCACAGATACGCAGTATTTT
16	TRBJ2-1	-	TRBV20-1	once	CSAPHGSSGVYNEQFF	TGCAGTGCGCCTCACGGGTCGAGCGGAGTCTACAATGAGCAGTTCTTC
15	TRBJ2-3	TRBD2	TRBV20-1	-	CSAPTSGVSTDTQYF	TGCAGTGCTCCTACTAGCGGGGTTAGCACAGATACGCAGTATTTT
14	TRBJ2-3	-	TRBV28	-	CASSLLVFADTQYF	TGTGCCAGCAGTTTATTAGTTTTTGCTGATACGCAGTATTTT
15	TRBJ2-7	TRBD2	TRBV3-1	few	CASSQWTSGVNEQYF	TGTGCCAGCAGCCAGTGGACTAGCGGGGTCAACGAGCAGTACTTC
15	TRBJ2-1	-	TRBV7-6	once	CASSLAETLYNEQFF	TGTGCCAGCAGCTTAGCGGAAACTTTATACAATGAGCAGTTCTTC
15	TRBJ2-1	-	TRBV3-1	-	CASSQELAPYNEQFF	TGTGCCAGCAGCCAAGAATTAGCCCCCTACAATGAGCAGTTCTTC
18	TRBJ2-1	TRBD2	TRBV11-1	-	CASSLPGIVAGLSNEQFF	TGTGCCAGCAGCTTACCCGGAATAGTAGCGGGATTGTCCAATGAGCAGTTCTTC
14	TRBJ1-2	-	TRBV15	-	CATSRGGGSYGYTF	TGTGCCACCAGCAGAGGGGGGGGGAGCTATGGCTACACCTTC
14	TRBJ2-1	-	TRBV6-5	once	CASSYADEYNEQFF	TGTGCCAGCAGTTACGCTGATGAGTACAATGAGCAGTTCTTC
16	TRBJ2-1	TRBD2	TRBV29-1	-	CSVEDPRGLAEEEQFF	TGCAGCGTTGAAGATCCTCGGGGACTAGCGGAAGAAGAGCAGTTCTTC
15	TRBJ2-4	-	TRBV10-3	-	CAISEPFTLGDIQYF	TGTGCCATCAGTGAGCCGTTCACGCTAGGTGACATTCAGTACTTC
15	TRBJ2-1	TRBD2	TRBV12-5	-	CASGLGLAGANEQFF	TGTGCTAGTGGCCTCGGACTAGCGGGTGCCAATGAGCAGTTCTTC